This T cell receptor (beta chain) was captured by sequencing in a study of blood T cell repertoires in COVID-19. The table came from immunoSEQ multiplex PCR; TCRdb's copy has only in-frame clones and leaves some out. The data show around 110,000 clones, about 79% seen once. The V gene lost 1 base and the J gene lost 7 bases, with 11 bases spanning the gap. There are 14 residues in the CDR3. Germline assignment: CDR1 SGDLS and CDR2 YYNGEE. Seattle participants joined during active infection and were tracked over time. The sequenced sample consisted of peripheral blood. This rearrangement joins TRBV9 to TRBJ1-4; no clear D. The sequence was collected from a man older than 75 with COVID-19, enrolled during active disease. This chain's CDR3 is CASSVNSGVEKLFF. As DNA, the CDR3 is TGTGCCAGCAGCGTAAACTCCGGGGTTGAAAAACTGTTTTTT.